This T cell receptor beta chain was observed in a study of PD-1 blockade in classical Hodgkin lymphoma. Relapse after autologous stem cell transplantation occurred in every patient, and brentuximab vedotin exposure varied. Using immunoSEQ multiplex PCR, the repertoire was profiled, and TCRdb retains in-frame clones only, with some absent. The sample has about 93,000 clones, roughly 91% seen once; the top ten hold about 2.7%. Sequencing was performed on peripheral blood mononuclear cells (PBMCs), taken before the second cycle of nivolumab. The TCR originated in a human donor with classical Hodgkin lymphoma.

The CDR3 here is CASSFLAGVKTQYF. The CDR3 nucleotides are TGTGCCAGCAGTTTTCTAGCGGGAGTCAAGACCCAGTACTTC. The chain links TRBV6-5 to TRBJ2-5; 10 bases map to TRBD2. Germline V gene sequence: CDR1 MNHEY, CDR2 SVGAGI. The CDR3 length is 14 residues. Trimming took 4 bases from V and 6 from J; bases not matched to a gene: 5.